This record covers a single TCR beta chain. The data derive from a study of T cell changes during pregnancy in multiple sclerosis. TCRdb's copy holds only in-frame clones and misses some; the assay was immunoSEQ multiplex PCR. The sample shows tens of thousands of clones, about 90% of them seen only once. The CDR3 totals 18 residues. Germline CDR1 MDHEN, CDR2 SYDVKM. V shed 4 bases, J shed 0 bases, and the junction held 13 bases outside the gene matches. The chain joins TRBV28 to TRBJ2-3, with 7 nucleotides matching TRBD1. This material consisted of CD4+ T cells from peripheral blood mononuclear cells, taken in the second trimester of pregnancy. This TCR was recovered from a female donor with multiple sclerosis, enrolled in a pregnancy study. The CDR3 DNA sequence: TGTGCCAGCAGTTCAGGGGGTCTTTACCAACGAAGCACAGATACGCAGTATTTT. It codes for CASSSGGLYQRSTDTQYF.